Given below is one TCR beta chain in context. Its antigen is as yet unknown. This sample is part of a study of cytomegalovirus exposure and HLA in healthy donors. Background on the study: Drawn from HLA-typed donors, 80 million to 100 million unique TCRs were held in an early data release. Points from the study as a whole: Most of the TCR beta V segments (in an earlier analysis) were productive either about 87% or about 30% of the time. Across donors, most TCRs were seen rarely, yet some public ones were widespread.

Germline V lookup: CDR1 SGDLS, CDR2 YYNGEE. The V and J ends lost 4 bases and 4 bases, in that order; junction bases with no gene match: 10. CDR3 length: 16 residues. The PCR contained 60 Vbeta and 13 Jbeta primers. Sequencing was performed with immunoSEQ multiplex PCR; in TCRdb, only in-frame clones are kept and a portion is missing. The sample has 100,000 to 150,000 clones, roughly 83% seen once. All the people who gave samples were healthy bone marrow donors. The source material was PBMCs. V usage is TRBV9 and J usage is TRBJ1-4; 7 bases match TRBD1. The sequence derives from a man in his late teens or twenties in good health and CMV-seropositive. CDR3 residues: CASSPQRDRFNEKLFF. Here the CDR3 DNA reads TGTGCCAGCAGCCCCCAACGGGACAGATTTAATGAAAAACTGTTTTTT.